These 17 T cell receptor beta chains came from one sample sequenced in a study of graft-versus-host responses after intestinal transplantation. Repertoires were generated with immunoSEQ multiplex PCR, while TCRdb's copy carries only in-frame clones and drops some. The sample consists of 90,000 to 100,000 clones, around 86% of them appearing once. The starting material was PBMCs, obtained 255 days after intestinal transplant. The receptors here all came from a human patient who received an intestinal transplant, so some T cells may come from the graft donor.

The CDR3 spells CASSERWNEAFF. The CDR3 nucleotides read TGTGCCAGCAGTGAAAGGTGGAATGAAGCTTTCTTT. The chain is built from TRBV6-1 and TRBJ1-1; D is ambiguous. CDR3 length equals 12 residues. CDR1 is MNHNS and CDR2 is SASEGT in the germline V gene. Trimming shortened V by 2 bases and J by 7 bases, and 8 bases separated the two germline ends.

The V gene is TRBV9, the J gene TRBJ2-1; weak D call: TRBD2 (6 bases). The CDR3 runs 12 residues. The germline gives CDR1 SGDLS, CDR2 YYNGEE. Between the trimmed V and J ends, which lost 0 bases and 13 bases, there was a span of 11 bases. CDR3 loop: CASSVGGERQFF. The CDR3 DNA follows: TGTGCCAGCAGCGTAGGGGGGGAGCGTCAGTTCTTC.

The sample holds a few counts of this clone. The chain uses TRBV7-8 and TRBJ2-1, with 11 positions matching TRBD1. The CDR3 runs to 16 residues. Germline V CDR1 and CDR2: SGHVS, FQNEAQ. J lost 1 base, V lost 2 bases, and 1 base had no gene match. Written as DNA, the CDR3 is TGTGCCAGCAGCTTACGGGACAGGGGGTCCTACAATGAGCAGTTCTTC. This gives the protein CASSLRDRGSYNEQFF.

The chain employs TRBV6-1 and TRBJ1-5, with D perhaps matching TRBD1 (6 bases). Trimming shortened V by 2 bases and J by 3 bases, and 14 bases separated the two germline ends. Germline loops: CDR1 MNHNS, CDR2 SASEGT. This CDR3 is 16 amino acids long. In nucleotides, the CDR3 is TGTGCCAGCAGTGAACAGGGCAGGGGAAACAATCAGCCCCAGCATTTT. Amino acid sequence: CASSEQGRGNNQPQHF.

The chain employs TRBV27 and TRBJ1-5; 7 nucleotides line up with TRBD1. The CDR3 is 16 residues long. V gave up 7 bases and J gave up 2 bases; unmatched junction bases: 11. The germline V gene has CDR1 MNHEY and CDR2 SMNVEV (reference sequence). CDR3 bases: TGTGCCAGCAAGGGGGCACGGGCAGGGGGCAATCAGCCCCAGCATTTT. Translated, it gives CASKGARAGGNQPQHF.

The rearrangement links TRBV5-1 to TRBJ2-5; 10 bases agree with TRBD1. There are 15 residues in the CDR3. Germline V gives CDR1 SGHRS, CDR2 YFSETQ. V gave up 1 base and J gave up 5 bases; unmatched junction bases: 5. This CDR3 is CASSLTGQGFETQYF. The CDR3 bases are TGCGCCAGCAGCTTGACGGGACAGGGGTTCGAGACCCAGTACTTC.

The J gene is TRBJ2-3, the V gene TRBV12-5; D possibly uses TRBD1 or TRBD2 (5 bases each). Germline V CDR1 and CDR2: LGHNT, FRNRAP. V lost 1 base, J lost 7 bases, and 15 bases lay in between. The CDR3 runs 15 residues. The CDR3 spells CASGLDGQGGHTQYF. Written as DNA, the CDR3 is TGTGCTAGTGGTTTGGATGGGCAGGGCGGGCATACGCAGTATTTT.

This chain links TRBV5-6 with TRBJ1-3; the D gene is possibly TRBD1 (5 bases). CDR3 length equals 14 residues. Trimming took off 4 bases at V and 1 base at J, with 9 bases between the two ends. Per the germline V gene, CDR1 is SGHDT and CDR2 is YYEEEE. CDR3 in amino acids: CASSLGPSGNTIYF. As DNA, the CDR3 is TGTGCCAGCAGCCTGGGACCTTCTGGAAACACCATATATTTT.

The V and J genes are TRBV9 and TRBJ2-6; possibly TRBD2 for D (6 bases). Trimming removed 0 bases from V and 2 bases from J, with 9 bases in between. Germline CDR1 is SGDLS and CDR2 is YYNGEE. The length of the CDR3 is 16 residues. CDR3 region: CASSVGGVPGANVLTF. CDR3 nucleotide sequence: TGTGCCAGCAGCGTAGGGGGGGTCCCTGGGGCCAACGTCCTGACTTTC. Full variable domain (missing parts from reference TRBV9 and TRBJ2-6): DSGVTQTPKHLITATGQRVTLRCSPRSGDLSVYWYQQSLDQGLQFLIQYYNGEERAKGNILERFSAQQFPDLHSELNLSSLELGDSALYFCASSVGGVPGANVLTFGAGSRLTVL.

V and J are TRBV28 and TRBJ2-5; D call uncertain. Germline loops: CDR1 MDHEN, CDR2 SYDVKM. CDR3 length: 18 amino acids. Trimming cost V 2 bases and J 1 base, with 20 bases left between them. In DNA form, the CDR3 reads TGTGCCAGCAGTTTAACTCTGGCCGGCAGGTATTTCCAAGAGACCCAGTACTTC. Its translation: CASSLTLAGRYFQETQYF.

This clone came up a few times. The chain links TRBV7-9 to TRBJ1-2; 7 bases map to TRBD1. Germline V CDR1 and CDR2: SEHNR, FQNEAQ (reference sequence). The CDR3 consists of 15 residues. The ends lost 6 bases at V and 2 bases at J; junction bases unmatched: 9. The CDR3 region is CASRPGTAGNYGYTF. Here the CDR3 DNA reads TGTGCCAGCAGGCCCGGGACAGCAGGCAACTATGGCTACACCTTC. The variable domain in full, with the rest retrieved from reference TRBV7-9 and TRBJ1-2, is DTGVSQNPRHKITKRGQNVTFRCDPISEHNRLYWYRQTLGQGPEFLTYFQNEAQLEKSRLLSDRFSAERPKGSFSTLEIQRTEQGDSAMYLCASRPGTAGNYGYTFGSGTRLTVV.

The J gene is TRBJ2-1, the V gene TRBV28, with D possibly being TRBD2 (6 bases). The CDR3 is 13 residues long. The germline gives CDR1 MDHEN, CDR2 SYDVKM. Trimming removed 2 bases from V and 10 bases from J, with 12 bases in between. CDR3 in amino acids: CASSLPSAGEQFF. CDR3 bases: TGTGCCAGCAGTTTACCATCCGCGGGGGAGCAGTTCTTC. The variable domain in full, with the rest retrieved from reference TRBV28 and TRBJ2-1, is DVKVTQSSRYLVKRTGEKVFLECVQDMDHENMFWYRQDPGLGLRLIYFSYDVKMKEKGDIPEGYSVSREKKERFSLILESASTNQTSMYLCASSLPSAGEQFFGPGTRLTVL.

CDR3 region: CSASLAETQYF. The DNA of the CDR3 is TGCAGTGCTAGTTTGGCAGAGACCCAGTACTTC. The V gene is TRBV20-1, the J gene TRBJ2-5; D gene uncertain. The CDR3 runs to 11 residues. Germline CDR1 is DFQATT and CDR2 is SNEGSKA (reference sequence). Trimming pared 3 bases from V and 4 bases from J, leaving 6 bases between.

The chain couples TRBV6-1 to TRBJ2-5; no clear D gene. The CDR3 sequence is 16 residues long. CDR1 and CDR2 (germline): MNHNS, SASEGT. Trimming removed 3 bases at V and 0 bases at J, with 14 bases between. CDR3 sequence (DNA): TGTGCCAGCAGTGAGAGAGGCAGGTTGTACCAAGAGACCCAGTACTTC. Its translation: CASSERGRLYQETQYF.

J is TRBJ1-2 and V is TRBV28; TRBD1 aligns across 7 bases. The CDR3 totals 17 residues. The trim removed 6 bases at V and 0 bases at J, leaving 13 bases unmatched. Germline-derived CDR1 and CDR2 are MDHEN and SYDVKM. The CDR3 DNA is TGTGCCAGCAGGTTAAGGGCAAACAGGGGTGCTAACTATGGCTACACCTTC. Amino acids: CASRLRANRGANYGYTF.

This sequence joins TRBV5-4 and TRBJ2-7; possible D gene TRBD1, 6 bases. The CDR3 runs 11 residues. Germline V CDR1 and CDR2: SGHNT, YYREEE (reference sequence). The germline V and J ends were trimmed by 3 bases and 7 bases, with 8 bases remaining between them. The CDR3 region has the DNA TGTGCCAGCAGCTACGGACAGGAGCAGTACTTC. Translating it yields CASSYGQEQYF. Combining the CDR3 with reference TRBV5-4 and TRBJ2-7 gives the whole variable domain ETGVTQSPTHLIKTRGQQVTLRCSSQSGHNTVSWYQQALGQGPQFIFQYYREEENGRGNFPPRFSGLQFPNYSSELNVNALELDDSALYLCASSYGQEQYFGPGTRLTVT.

The rearrangement uses TRBV28 and TRBJ1-2; 9 bases map to TRBD1. Germline CDR1 and CDR2: MDHEN and SYDVKM. Unmatched junction bases numbered 1, after V lost 4 bases and J lost 7 bases. The CDR3 length is 12 residues. The CDR3 region has the DNA TGTGCCAGCAGTTGGACAGGGGTTGGCTACACCTTC. Translated: CASSWTGVGYTF.